A single sample is the source of the 22 T cell receptor beta chains below, sequenced in a study of CD8+ T cells in alopecia areata. The sequencing template was cDNA reverse transcribed from extracted RNA. Only in-frame clones appear in the TCRdb table, and some are missing; sequencing was by immunoSEQ multiplex PCR. The sample includes 98,000 or so clones, approximately 59% of them seen just once. Sequenced input: CD8+ T cells sorted from blood. All receptors come from a human donor in good health.

The chain couples TRBV30 to TRBJ2-3; 7 bases match TRBD1. The CDR3 runs to 15 residues. Trimming took 1 base from V and 0 from J; bases not matched to a gene: 4. The germline gives CDR1 GTSNPN, CDR2 SVGIG (reference sequence). CDR3 in amino acids: CAWSAGTASTDTQYF. CDR3 DNA: TGTGCCTGGAGTGCCGGGACAGCGAGCACAGATACGCAGTATTTT. The whole variable domain, filled in from reference TRBV30 and TRBJ2-3, reads SQTIHQWPATLVQPVGSPLSLECTVEGTSNPNLYWYRQAAGRGLQLLFYSVGIGQISSEVPQNLSASRPQDRQFILSSKKLLLSDSGFYLCAWSAGTASTDTQYFGPGTRLTVL.

This clone was observed a single time. This sequence joins TRBV7-9 and TRBJ2-7; a possible D gene is TRBD1 (5 bases). V lost 5 bases, J lost 2 bases, and 16 bases lay in between. CDR1 and CDR2 (germline): SEHNR, FQNEAQ (reference sequence). The CDR3 length is 15 residues. The chain's CDR3 is CASSQGVAPAYEQYF. The CDR3 DNA sequence: TGTGCCAGCAGCCAAGGGGTTGCACCCGCCTACGAGCAGTACTTC.

V gene TRBV28 combines with J gene TRBJ2-5; the D gene could be TRBD1 or TRBD2 (5 bases each). The CDR3 has 15 amino acids. Trimming pared 5 bases from V and 4 bases from J, leaving 17 bases between. CDR1 is MDHEN and CDR2 is SYDVKM in the germline V gene. CDR3 region: CASSRGPYRGETQYF. The CDR3 DNA sequence: TGTGCCAGCAGTCGGGGCCCATACAGAGGAGAGACCCAGTACTTC.

This clone was picked up one time. The V gene is TRBV4-2, the J gene TRBJ2-6; D is uncertain. The V and J ends lost 0 bases and 1 base respectively, with 10 bases between them. Germline-derived CDR1 and CDR2 are LGHNA and YNFKEQ. This CDR3 has 17 amino acids. CDR3 bases: TGTGCCAGCAGCCAAGATTTCAAACAGTCTGGGGCCAACGTCCTGACTTTC. Protein sequence: CASSQDFKQSGANVLTF.

The rearrangement joins TRBV18 to TRBJ2-3; D call uncertain. The ends were cut back, 4 bases at V and 4 bases at J, with 6 bases in the middle. In germline, CDR1 is KGHSH, CDR2 LQKENI. CDR3 length equals 12 residues. CDR3 nucleotide sequence: TGTGCCAGCTCACTTGAACCAGATACGCAGTATTTT. It is translated as CASSLEPDTQYF.

The rearrangement joins TRBV5-4 to TRBJ2-7; possibly TRBD1 or TRBD2 for D (5 bases each). V gave up 5 bases and J gave up 0 bases, with 9 bases separating them. Germline V CDR1 and CDR2: SGHNT, YYREEE (reference sequence). CDR3 length: 13 residues. CDR3 protein: CASSWDPSYEQYF. The CDR3 bases are TGTGCCAGCAGTTGGGACCCCTCCTACGAGCAGTACTTC.

A remark on this clone: An end of the junction does not agree with germline; a read error may underlie this. The DNA for the CDR3 is TGTGCCAGCAGCCCTTCAAGAGAGGCCCAGTACTTC. Translating it yields CASSPSREAQYF. The gene calls are TRBV5-6 and TRBJ2-5; D gene ambiguous. The CDR3 covers 12 residues. Germline loops: CDR1 SGHDT, CDR2 YYEEEE.

The count of this clone is one. The V call is TRBV30, the J call TRBJ2-7; TRBD2 is a possible D gene (5 bases). Germline V gene data show CDR1 as GTSNPN and CDR2 as SVGIG (reference sequence). CDR3 length: 13 residues. Trimming cost V 2 bases and J 0 bases, with 8 bases left between them. CDR3 amino acids: CAWSPGSSYEQYF. CDR3 coding DNA: TGTGCCTGGAGTCCGGGAAGCTCCTACGAGCAGTACTTC.

The chain couples TRBV4-2 to TRBJ1-5; weak D call: TRBD1 (5 bases). Germline V CDR1 and CDR2: LGHNA, YNFKEQ. The CDR3 sequence is 15 residues long. V was trimmed by 5 bases and J by 0 bases, leaving 11 bases between them. CDR3 in DNA: TGTGCCAGCAGCTCCGACAGAACTAGCAATCAGCCCCAGCATTTT. Translation gives CASSSDRTSNQPQHF.

This clone was seen more than once but under ten times. The rearrangement uses TRBV28 and TRBJ1-4; TRBD1 matches 8 bases. The CDR3 covers 15 residues. The germline CDR1 and CDR2 sequences are MDHEN and SYDVKM. V lost 6 bases to trimming and J lost 3 bases; unmatched junction nucleotides: 6. The CDR3 reads CASSRRTGPNEKLFF. CDR3 sequence (DNA): TGTGCCAGCAGCCGCCGGACAGGGCCTAATGAAAAACTGTTTTTT.

V gene TRBV25-1 combines with J gene TRBJ1-3; TRBD1 aligns across 7 bases. V gave up 2 bases and J gave up 2 bases; unmatched junction bases: 6. The CDR3 is made up of 16 amino acids. Germline CDR1 reads MGHDK; CDR2 reads SYGVNS. CDR3 sequence: CASSERGGLTGNTIYF. The CDR3 DNA reads TGTGCCAGCAGTGAACGAGGGGGCCTCACTGGAAACACCATATATTTT.

The chain is built from TRBV4-3 and TRBJ1-5; the D is unclear. Germline CDR1 reads LGHNA; CDR2 reads YSLEER. V was shortened by 4 bases and J by 4 bases, with 14 bases between the two germline ends. CDR3 length equals 15 residues. The CDR3 DNA follows: TGCGCCAGCAGCCTTTCACATAAACCAAATCAGCCCCAGCATTTT. It encodes CASSLSHKPNQPQHF.

This chain links TRBV6-5 with TRBJ1-1; D might be TRBD1 (5 bases). The CDR3 consists of 13 residues. Trimming pared 6 bases from V and 1 base from J, leaving 9 bases between. Germline CDR1 and CDR2: MNHEY and SVGAGI. The chain's CDR3 is CASRLGRNTEAFF. The DNA for the CDR3 is TGTGCCAGCAGACTGGGACGGAACACTGAAGCTTTCTTT.

This clone was seen only a few times. The chain is built from TRBV6-5 and TRBJ1-1; no clear D. Germline V gene sequence: CDR1 MNHEY, CDR2 SVGAGI. The CDR3 has 13 residues. The germline V and J ends were trimmed by 6 bases and 1 base, with 9 bases remaining between them. CDR3 coding DNA: TGTGCCAGCAGCCTTCAGTGGAACACTGAAGCTTTCTTT. Translated: CASSLQWNTEAFF.

The rearrangement uses TRBV5-1 and TRBJ2-3; 12 positions agree with TRBD2. Trimming took 1 base from V and 2 from J; bases not matched to a gene: 5. The CDR3 contains 17 residues. Per germline, CDR1 SGHRS and CDR2 YFSETQ. As DNA, the CDR3 is TGCGCCAGCAGCTTGATCTCTAGCGGGGGGGACACAGATACGCAGTATTTT. This gives the protein CASSLISSGGDTDTQYF.

The V and J genes are TRBV7-9 and TRBJ1-1; D is undetermined. The V and J ends lost 5 bases and 5 bases respectively, with 18 bases between them. Germline V gene lookup returns CDR1 SEHNR and CDR2 FQNEAQ (reference sequence). CDR3 length equals 15 residues. CDR3 DNA: TGTGCCAGCAGCCCGCAGGCGGGGTTTCGAACTGAAGCTTTCTTT. Its protein is CASSPQAGFRTEAFF.

The chain is built from TRBV2 and TRBJ2-7; D could derive from TRBD1 or TRBD2 (6 bases each). V was clipped by 8 bases and J by 3 bases, with 23 bases between them. Germline CDR1 is SNHLY and CDR2 is FYNNEI. The CDR3 runs to 16 residues. In nucleotides, the CDR3 is TGTGCCAGCGGTTCCGATTTGGGGGGCCCCCTCTACGAGCAGTACTTC. Protein product: CASGSDLGGPLYEQYF.

This clone was picked up a small number of times. J is TRBJ2-1 and V is TRBV5-1; D remains ambiguous. The CDR3 has 14 residues. Germline-derived CDR1 and CDR2 are SGHRS and YFSETQ. Trimming shortened V by 2 bases and J by 11 bases, and 17 bases separated the two germline ends. The CDR3 nucleotides are TGCGCCAGCAGCTTTATCCTACGGCCCCTGAAGCAGTTCTTC. Translating gives CASSFILRPLKQFF.

The gene calls are TRBV7-9 and TRBJ1-2; 7 nucleotides agree with TRBD1. Germline values: CDR1 SEHNR, CDR2 FQNEAQ (reference sequence). J lost 5 bases, V lost 6 bases, and 12 bases had no gene match. There are 15 residues in the CDR3. The CDR3 region is CASRIYRGRGYGYTF. The CDR3 DNA is TGTGCCAGCAGGATCTACAGGGGCCGGGGGTATGGCTACACCTTC.

The chain carries TRBV29-1 and TRBJ2-1; D call uncertain. In germline, CDR1 is SQVTM, CDR2 ANQGSEA. The CDR3 runs 11 residues. Trimming removed 3 bases from V and 12 bases from J, with 12 bases in between. Here the CDR3 DNA reads TGCAGCGTTGATCTAGGTCAAGGGCAGTTCTTC. Protein: CSVDLGQGQFF.

The chain recombines TRBV30 with TRBJ2-2; D might be TRBD2 (5 bases). V was cut by 5 bases and J by 1 base, with 8 bases left in between. Germline assignment: CDR1 GTSNPN and CDR2 SVGIG (reference sequence). The CDR3 is 13 amino acids. The CDR3 sequence: CAWAGKNTGELFF. The CDR3, as DNA: TGTGCCTGGGCGGGCAAGAACACCGGGGAGCTGTTTTTT.

The chain recombines TRBV13 with TRBJ1-4; 9 positions agree with TRBD1. The CDR3 is 15 residues long. After removal of 2 bases from V and 7 bases from J, the junction contained 5 bases not matched to a gene. Per germline, CDR1 PRHDT and CDR2 FYEKMQ (reference sequence). The CDR3, as DNA: TGTGCCAGCAGCTTAACAGGGGGCGCGAGTGAAAAACTGTTTTTT. Its translation is CASSLTGGASEKLFF.